The 17 T cell receptor beta chains given below trace back to one sample, sequenced in a study of T cell changes during pregnancy in multiple sclerosis. The table came from immunoSEQ multiplex PCR; TCRdb's copy has only in-frame clones and leaves some out. This sample has tens of thousands of clones, with around 89% found just once. The input for sequencing was CD8+ T cells from peripheral blood mononuclear cells, taken after pregnancy. The receptor source for this set is a female donor in good health, enrolled as a control in a pregnancy study.

The chain carries TRBV28 and TRBJ2-3, with D perhaps TRBD1 (5 bases). This CDR3 has 13 residues. Germline CDR1 reads MDHEN; CDR2 reads SYDVKM. Trimming shortened V by 6 bases and J by 2 bases, and 9 bases separated the two germline ends. The CDR3 loop reads CASRGQITDTQYF. CDR3 bases: TGTGCCAGCAGGGGGCAAATCACAGATACGCAGTATTTT.

The gene calls are TRBV27 and TRBJ1-3, with TRBD1 matching over 8 bases. J was trimmed by 4 bases and V by 0 bases; bases with no gene match: 2. Germline values: CDR1 MNHEY, CDR2 SMNVEV (reference sequence). The CDR3 is 15 residues long. The CDR3 DNA sequence: TGTGCCAGCAGTTTATCCCGGGACAGGGGAAACACCATATATTTT. Translating it yields CASSLSRDRGNTIYF.

The chain recombines TRBV29-1 with TRBJ1-4, with 10 bases aligning to TRBD1. The germline V gene has CDR1 SQVTM and CDR2 ANQGSEA. The CDR3 spans 16 residues. The ends lost 8 bases at V and 4 bases at J; junction bases unmatched: 13. The CDR3 DNA reads TGCAGCCCTTTTCACGACAGGGGGCGAATTAATGAAAAACTGTTTTTT. This sequence encodes CSPFHDRGRINEKLFF.

The V call is TRBV11-2, the J call TRBJ2-7; TRBD1 might be the D (5 bases). The CDR3 has 11 residues. Germline loops: CDR1 SGHAT, CDR2 FQNNGV. V lost 0 bases, J lost 9 bases, and 6 bases lay in between. The CDR3, as DNA: TGTGCCAGCAGCTTAGAGCAGGGGCAGTACTTC. Protein sequence: CASSLEQGQYF.

This chain's CDR3 is CASSLWEDRYEQYF. The CDR3 DNA is TGTGCCAGCAGCTTATGGGAGGACCGCTACGAGCAGTACTTC. J is TRBJ2-7 and V is TRBV5-5, with D possibly matching TRBD2 (6 bases). Trimming cost V 2 bases and J 3 bases, with 12 bases left between them. The CDR3 extends over 14 amino acids. CDR1 is SGHKS, CDR2 YYEKEE, per germline (reference sequence).

V usage is TRBV19 and J usage is TRBJ2-5; 11 nucleotides line up with TRBD2. The V segment lost 6 bases and the J segment 1 base; nucleotides outside the gene matches: 1. This CDR3 spans 14 amino acids. The germline CDR1 and CDR2 sequences are LNHDA and SQIVND (reference sequence). CDR3 loop: CASSLAGGQETQYF. The CDR3 DNA is TGTGCCAGTAGCCTAGCGGGGGGCCAAGAGACCCAGTACTTC.

This clone was counted a few times. CDR3 protein: CASSAGHLGETQYF. DNA for the CDR3: TGTGCCAGCAGTGCGGGACACTTAGGGGAGACCCAGTACTTC. This chain joins TRBV25-1 and TRBJ2-5, with D tentatively TRBD1 (6 bases). This CDR3 has 14 residues. V was pared by 4 bases and J by 5 bases, with 14 bases between. Germline V gives CDR1 MGHDK, CDR2 SYGVNS.

CDR3 sequence: CASRTQRGGNHEQFF. The CDR3 nucleotides are TGTGCCAGCAGGACCCAGCGGGGGGGAAATCATGAGCAGTTCTTC. This chain joins TRBV27 and TRBJ2-1; 10 bases line up with TRBD2. Trimming cost V 6 bases and J 8 bases; bases outside gene matches: 10. Germline V gives CDR1 MNHEY, CDR2 SMNVEV (reference sequence). The CDR3 has 15 amino acids.

The rearrangement links TRBV19 to TRBJ1-5; D gene ambiguous. In germline, CDR1 is LNHDA, CDR2 SQIVND (reference sequence). Trimming cost V 6 bases and J 0 bases, with 9 bases left between them. This CDR3 spans 14 amino acids. The CDR3 nucleotides read TGTGCCAGTAGGACACAGTATAGCAATCAGCCCCAGCATTTT. It specifies CASRTQYSNQPQHF. Looking up the rest from reference TRBV19 and TRBJ1-5 gives the full variable domain: DGGITQSPKYLFRKEGQNVTLSCEQNLNHDAMYWYRQDPGQGLRLIYYSQIVNDFQKGDIAEGYSVSREKKESFPLTVTSAQKNPTAFYLCASRTQYSNQPQHFGDGTRLSIL.

The chain uses TRBV4-3 and TRBJ1-6; no reliable D call. The CDR3 is 15 residues long. V gave up 4 bases and J gave up 3 bases, with 10 bases separating them. Germline CDR1 reads LGHNA; CDR2 reads YSLEER. The CDR3 DNA reads TGCGCCAGCAGCCCATTTGAGCTCTATAATTCACCCCTCCACTTT. Encoded protein: CASSPFELYNSPLHF.

This chain connects TRBV19 to TRBJ2-1; 11 bases line up with TRBD1. Germline trimming cut 3 bases from V and 5 bases from J; bases unmatched to any gene: 6. CDR1 and CDR2 (germline): LNHDA, SQIVND (reference sequence). There are 16 residues in the CDR3. The CDR3 nucleotides read TGTGCCAGTAGTATCCGGACAGGGGGCCGGAACAATGAGCAGTTCTTC. It is translated as CASSIRTGGRNNEQFF.

This chain uses TRBV19 with TRBJ1-2; D gene unclear. This CDR3 contains 14 residues. From germline, CDR1 is LNHDA and CDR2 SQIVND (reference sequence). Deletions cut 5 bases from V and 0 bases from J, with 10 bases between. This chain's CDR3 is CASSSDSSNYGYTF. The CDR3 DNA is TGTGCCAGTAGTTCTGACTCCTCTAACTATGGCTACACCTTC.

This chain connects TRBV7-2 to TRBJ1-1; possibly TRBD1 for D (5 bases). With 1 base removed from V and 0 bases from J, the gap between germline ends came to 21 bases. The CDR3 runs 19 residues. Germline CDR1 reads SGHTA; CDR2 reads FQGNSA. This CDR3 reads CASSLEVLGALGMNTEAFF. The CDR3 region has the DNA TGTGCCAGCAGCTTAGAGGTTCTAGGGGCCCTGGGGATGAACACTGAAGCTTTCTTT.

This clone was counted ten times or more. The CDR3 nucleotides are TGTGCCAGCAGCGCGGGGTCCCCCGGGGAGCTGTTTTTT. Translating gives CASSAGSPGELFF. The chain combines TRBV9 with TRBJ2-2, with D possibly TRBD2 on 5 matching bases. This CDR3 is 13 amino acids long. The germline CDR1 and CDR2 sequences are SGDLS and YYNGEE. V was shortened by 3 bases and J by 6 bases, with 9 bases between the two germline ends.

The CDR3 loop is CASSEREQGWQETQYF. The CDR3 region has the DNA TGCGCCAGCAGTGAGCGGGAACAGGGGTGGCAAGAGACCCAGTACTTC. The rearrangement links TRBV10-2 to TRBJ2-5, with TRBD1 matching over 7 bases. CDR1 is WSHSY and CDR2 is SAAADI in the germline V gene. Unmatched junction bases numbered 8, after V lost 2 bases and J lost 2 bases. This CDR3 spans 16 amino acids.

This chain links TRBV6-1 with TRBJ1-2; 7 nucleotides align to TRBD1. The J segment lost 5 bases and the V segment lost 8 bases, leaving 2 bases of the junction unmatched. The CDR3 has 11 amino acids. The V gene's germline CDR1 is MNHNS and CDR2 SASEGT. Written as DNA, the CDR3 is TGTGCCAGCCGGGACAGATATGGCTACACCTTC. Protein product: CASRDRYGYTF.

CDR3 coding DNA: TGTGCCAGCAGTTACTCTACTAGCGGCAGGAATGAGCAGTTCTTC. This encodes CASSYSTSGRNEQFF. The chain combines TRBV6-5 with TRBJ2-1; 8 bases map to TRBD2. V was clipped by 0 bases and J by 7 bases; unmatched bases: 5. The CDR3 is 15 residues long. Germline CDR1 is MNHEY and CDR2 is SVGAGI.